Reported below is one T cell receptor beta chain. Its recognized antigen is unknown. There are no base qualities to consult, and no much larger clone falls within one base. Library method: the immunoSEQ multiplex PCR assay. This is the immuneACCESS table as TCRdb keeps it, with only in-frame sequences that have V and J called. A part of the clones is gone; compared with another copy, unresolved V genes explain less than half, and the rest is unexplained. Recorded for this sample are some 110,000 clones; over 85% of them occurred a single time. Of the sample, about 2.8% falls within the top ten clones. This entry is derived from a study of control samples from healthy donors and cancer patients (dated by TCRdb to 2020 to 2021). The junction carries 11 bases between V and J, which are trimmed by 6 bases and 5 bases respectively. The cysteine opens and the phenylalanine closes a CDR3 of 13 amino acids. Only the CDR3 region is kept as DNA, spanning 39 bases read in frame from base 1.

Sequenced: blood. The sequence is built from TRBV12-3 or TRBV12-4 and TRBJ1-5; TRBD1 is possibly the D segment (6 matching bases). The sequence was collected from a man between 25 and 39 years old in good health. The CDR3 reads as follows: CASSPDRYQPQHF. The bases are TGTGCCAGCAGCCCTGACAGGTATCAGCCCCAGCATTTT.